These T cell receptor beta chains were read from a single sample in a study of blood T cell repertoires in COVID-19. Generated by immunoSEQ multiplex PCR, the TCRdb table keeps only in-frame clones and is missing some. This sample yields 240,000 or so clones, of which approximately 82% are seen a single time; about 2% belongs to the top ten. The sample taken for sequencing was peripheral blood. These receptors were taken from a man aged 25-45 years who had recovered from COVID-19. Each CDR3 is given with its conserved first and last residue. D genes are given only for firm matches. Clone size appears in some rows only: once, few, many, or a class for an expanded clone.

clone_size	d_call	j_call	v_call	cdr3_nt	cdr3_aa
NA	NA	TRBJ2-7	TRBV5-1	TGCGCCAGCAGCTTGGCAGGGGCCCTACCCTCCTACGAGCAGTACTTC	CASSLAGALPSYEQYF
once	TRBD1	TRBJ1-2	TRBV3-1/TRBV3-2	TGTGCCAGCAGCGAACACCAGGGGGAAGGCGGCTACACCTTC	CASSEHQGEGGYTF
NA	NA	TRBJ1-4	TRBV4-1	TGCGCCAGCAGCCAAGATCGGGGTGGGTCAGATGAAAAACTGTTTTTT	CASSQDRGGSDEKLFF
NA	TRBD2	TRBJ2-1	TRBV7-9	TGTGCCAGCAGCTTAACGGGGGGGCTGCACAATGAGCAGTTCTTC	CASSLTGGLHNEQFF
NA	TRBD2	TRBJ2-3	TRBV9	TGTGCCAGCAGTCAGACTAGCGGGGAGTATTTT	CASSQTSGEYF
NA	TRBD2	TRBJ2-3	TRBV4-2	TGTGCCAGCAGCCAAGAAGAGAGCGGGGGCACAGATACGCAGTATTTT	CASSQEESGGTDTQYF
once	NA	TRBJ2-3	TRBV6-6	TGTGCCAGCAGTTGGTCTCCCGGGGTACAAGATACGCAGTATTTT	CASSWSPGVQDTQYF
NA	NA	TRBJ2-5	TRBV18	TGTGCCAGCTCACCAGGACAGCAAGAGACCCAGTACTTC	CASSPGQQETQYF
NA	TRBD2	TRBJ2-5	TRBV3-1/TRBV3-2	TGTGCCAGCAGCCACGATAGGAGGACTAGCGCACAAGAGACCCAGTACTTC	CASSHDRRTSAQETQYF
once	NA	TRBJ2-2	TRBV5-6	TGTGCCAGCAGCTTGGTTCTAGCAGGCACCGGGGAGCTGTTTTTT	CASSLVLAGTGELFF
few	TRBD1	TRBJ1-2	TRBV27	TGTGCCAGCAGCCCGGGACAGATTTTCGGCTACACCTTC	CASSPGQIFGYTF
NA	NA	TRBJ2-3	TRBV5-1	TGCGCCAGCCGGGGAATTGGTACGCAGTATTTT	CASRGIGTQYF
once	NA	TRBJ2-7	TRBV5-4	TGTGCCAGCAGCTTTCAGGGAGGAAACGAGCAGTACTTC	CASSFQGGNEQYF
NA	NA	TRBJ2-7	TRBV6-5	TGTGCCAGCCGAGTTCAACACGAGCAGTACTTC	CASRVQHEQYF
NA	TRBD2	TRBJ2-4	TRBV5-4	TGTGCCAGCAGCCGCCCCGGGGGGGAGGCCAAAAACATTCAGTACTTC	CASSRPGGEAKNIQYF
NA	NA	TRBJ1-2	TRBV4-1	TGCGCCAGCAGCCAAGCAGGGTTTGTGAACTACACCTTC	CASSQAGFVNYTF
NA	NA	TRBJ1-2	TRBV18	TGTGCCAGCTCACCCGGGAGGGTCGGTGGCTACACCTTC	CASSPGRVGGYTF
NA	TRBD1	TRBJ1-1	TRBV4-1	TGCGCCAGCAGCCAAGATTGGGAACAGGGGGTTTCTGAAGCTTTCTTT	CASSQDWEQGVSEAFF
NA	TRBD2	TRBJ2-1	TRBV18	TGTGCCAGCTCACCACTTAGGACTAGCGGGGGGAGCTCCTACAATGAGCAGTTCTTC	CASSPLRTSGGSSYNEQFF
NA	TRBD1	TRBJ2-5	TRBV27	TGTGCCAGCAGTCCGCGACCAAGAGGGACAGACATTAGAGAGACCCAGTACTTC	CASSPRPRGTDIRETQYF
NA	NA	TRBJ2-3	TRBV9	TGTGCCAGCAGCGTATCGGGGGGCAAACCAGATACGCAGTATTTT	CASSVSGGKPDTQYF
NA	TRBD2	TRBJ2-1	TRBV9	TGTGCCAGCAGCGTCAGCGGGAGCTCCTACAATGAGCAGTTCTTC	CASSVSGSSYNEQFF
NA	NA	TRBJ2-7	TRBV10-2	TGCGCCAGCAGGCCGGGACTCCAATACGAGCAGTACTTC	CASRPGLQYEQYF